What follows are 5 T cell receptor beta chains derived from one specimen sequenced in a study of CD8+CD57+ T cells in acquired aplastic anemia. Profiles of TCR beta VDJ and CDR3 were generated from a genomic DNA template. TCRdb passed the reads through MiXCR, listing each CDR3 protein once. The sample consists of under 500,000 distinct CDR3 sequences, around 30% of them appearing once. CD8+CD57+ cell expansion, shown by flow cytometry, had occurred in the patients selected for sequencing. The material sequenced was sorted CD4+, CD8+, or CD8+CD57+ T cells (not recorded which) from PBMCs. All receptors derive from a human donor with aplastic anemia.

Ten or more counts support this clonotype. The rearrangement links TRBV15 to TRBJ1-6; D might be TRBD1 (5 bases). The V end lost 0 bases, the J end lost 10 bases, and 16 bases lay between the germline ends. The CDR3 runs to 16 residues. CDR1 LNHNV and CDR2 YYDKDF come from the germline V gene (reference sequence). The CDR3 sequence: CATSRDFGQGSSPLHF. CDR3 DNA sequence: TGTGCCACCAGCAGAGATTTTGGGCAGGGTTCCTCACCCCTCCACTTT.

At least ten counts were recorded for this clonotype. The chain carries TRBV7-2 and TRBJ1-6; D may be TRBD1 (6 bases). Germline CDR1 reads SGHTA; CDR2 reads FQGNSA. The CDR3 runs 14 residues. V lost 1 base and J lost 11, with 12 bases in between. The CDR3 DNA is TGTGCCAGCAGCTTAGGGGGGGCAAAGGCACCCCTCCACTTT. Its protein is CASSLGGAKAPLHF. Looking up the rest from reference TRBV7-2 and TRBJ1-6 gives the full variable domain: GAGVSQSPSNKVTEKGKDVELRCDPISGHTALYWYRQSLGQGLEFLIYFQGNSAPDKSGLPSDRFSAERTGGSVSTLTIQRTQQEDSAVYLCASSLGGAKAPLHFGNGTRLTVT.

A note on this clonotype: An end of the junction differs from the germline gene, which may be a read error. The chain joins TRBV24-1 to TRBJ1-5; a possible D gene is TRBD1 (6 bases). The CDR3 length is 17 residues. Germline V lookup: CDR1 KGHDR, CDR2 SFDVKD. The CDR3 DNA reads TGTGCCAGCAGTCCCTGGGGGGCGCTTAATAGCAATCAGTCCCAGCATTTT. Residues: CASSPWGALNSNQSQHF.

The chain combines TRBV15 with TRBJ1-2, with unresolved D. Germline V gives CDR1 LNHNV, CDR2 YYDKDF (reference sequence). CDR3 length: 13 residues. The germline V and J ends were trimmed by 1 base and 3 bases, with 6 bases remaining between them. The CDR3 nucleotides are TGTGCCACCAGCAGAGGGCTGGACTATGGCTACACCTTC. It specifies CATSRGLDYGYTF.

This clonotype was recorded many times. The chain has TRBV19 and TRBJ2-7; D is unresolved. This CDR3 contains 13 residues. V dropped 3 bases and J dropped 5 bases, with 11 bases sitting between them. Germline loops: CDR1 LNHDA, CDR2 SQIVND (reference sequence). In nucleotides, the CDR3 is TGTGCCAGTAGTATTGGCAGGAGCAACGAGCAGTACTTC. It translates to CASSIGRSNEQYF.